This entry concerns a single T cell receptor beta chain. Antigen specificity is unknown. J gave up 7 bases and V 8 bases, and 11 bases lay outside the gene matches. The CDR3 totals 14 residues. TCR alpha and beta CDR3 regions were amplified from RNA using iRepertoire nested multiplex PCR. MiXCR, applied by TCRdb to the multiplex PCR reads, yields one record per CDR3 protein. The repertoire holds 12,000 or so distinct CDR3 sequences, with about 30% as singletons. This record belongs to a study of glioma-infiltrating T cells. Regarding the study as a whole: Non-neoplastic patients had below-expected tissue-blood divergence, while all gliomas exceeded expectation. CDR3 overlap between tissue and blood was very small.

The source of this sequence is a human donor with low-grade glioma or glioblastoma, undergoing nonglioma brain surgery, or in good health (not recorded which). Sample: glioma tissue, nonneoplastic brain tissue, or PBMCs (not recorded which). This chain joins TRBV12-3 or TRBV12-4 and TRBJ1-5, with 7 bases fitting TRBD1. CDR3 region: CASSTGRELQPQHF. CDR3 in DNA: TGTGCCAGCTCGACAGGGAGGGAGTTACAGCCCCAGCATTTT.